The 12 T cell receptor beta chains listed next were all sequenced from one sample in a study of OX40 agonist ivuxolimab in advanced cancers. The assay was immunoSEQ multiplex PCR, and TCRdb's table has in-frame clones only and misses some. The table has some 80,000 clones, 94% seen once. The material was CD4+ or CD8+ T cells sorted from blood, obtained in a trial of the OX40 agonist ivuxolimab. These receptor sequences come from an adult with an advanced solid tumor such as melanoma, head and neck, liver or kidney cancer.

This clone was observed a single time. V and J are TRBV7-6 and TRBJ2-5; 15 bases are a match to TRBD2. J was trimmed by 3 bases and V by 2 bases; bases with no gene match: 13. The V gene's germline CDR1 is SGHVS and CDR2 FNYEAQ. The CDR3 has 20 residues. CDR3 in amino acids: CASSLYPPGLAGGDEETQYF. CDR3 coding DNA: TGTGCCAGCAGCTTATACCCCCCCGGACTAGCGGGAGGGGATGAAGAGACCCAGTACTTC.

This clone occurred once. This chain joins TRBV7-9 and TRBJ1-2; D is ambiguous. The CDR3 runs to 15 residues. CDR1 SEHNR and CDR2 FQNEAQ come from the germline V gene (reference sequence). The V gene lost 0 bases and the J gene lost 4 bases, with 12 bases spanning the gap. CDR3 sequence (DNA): TGTGCCAGCAGCTTAGCTCAGACAACCTCCTATGGCTACACCTTC. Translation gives CASSLAQTTSYGYTF.

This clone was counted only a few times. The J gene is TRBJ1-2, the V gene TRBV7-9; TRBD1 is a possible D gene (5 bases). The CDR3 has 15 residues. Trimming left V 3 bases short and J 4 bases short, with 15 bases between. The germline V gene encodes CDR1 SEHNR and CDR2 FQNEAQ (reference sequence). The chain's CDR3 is CASSFQREGSYGYTF. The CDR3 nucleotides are TGTGCCAGCAGCTTCCAAAGGGAGGGGTCCTATGGCTACACCTTC.

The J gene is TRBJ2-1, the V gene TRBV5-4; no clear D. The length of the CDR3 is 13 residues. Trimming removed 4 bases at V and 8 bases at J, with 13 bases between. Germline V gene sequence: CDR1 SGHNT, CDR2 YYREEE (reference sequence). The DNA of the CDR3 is TGTGCCAGCAGCACCCGGCCCAACGATGAGCAGTTCTTC. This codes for CASSTRPNDEQFF.

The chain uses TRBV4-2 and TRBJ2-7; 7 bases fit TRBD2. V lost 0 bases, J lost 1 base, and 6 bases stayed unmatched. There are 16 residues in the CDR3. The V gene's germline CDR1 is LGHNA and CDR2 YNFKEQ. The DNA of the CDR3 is TGTGCCAGCAGCCAAGAGCCCAGCGGGGTGTCCTACGAGCAGTACTTC. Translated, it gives CASSQEPSGVSYEQYF.

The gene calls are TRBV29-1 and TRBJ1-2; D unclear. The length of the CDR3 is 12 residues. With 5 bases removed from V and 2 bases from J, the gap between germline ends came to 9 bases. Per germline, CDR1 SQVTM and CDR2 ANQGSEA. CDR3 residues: CSVIYGNYGYTF. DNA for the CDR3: TGCAGCGTTATCTACGGAAACTATGGCTACACCTTC.

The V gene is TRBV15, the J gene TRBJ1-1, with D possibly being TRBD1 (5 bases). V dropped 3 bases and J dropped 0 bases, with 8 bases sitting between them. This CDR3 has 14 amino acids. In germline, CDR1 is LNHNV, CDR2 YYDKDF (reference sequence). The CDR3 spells CATSSDRLNTEAFF. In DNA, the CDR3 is TGTGCCACCAGCAGCGACAGATTGAACACTGAAGCTTTCTTT.

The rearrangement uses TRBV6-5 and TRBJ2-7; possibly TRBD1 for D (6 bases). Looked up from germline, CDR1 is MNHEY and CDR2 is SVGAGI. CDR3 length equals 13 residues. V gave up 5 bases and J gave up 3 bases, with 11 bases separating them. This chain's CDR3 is CASSLGQSYEQYF. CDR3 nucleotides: TGTGCCAGCAGTCTCGGACAGAGCTACGAGCAGTACTTC.

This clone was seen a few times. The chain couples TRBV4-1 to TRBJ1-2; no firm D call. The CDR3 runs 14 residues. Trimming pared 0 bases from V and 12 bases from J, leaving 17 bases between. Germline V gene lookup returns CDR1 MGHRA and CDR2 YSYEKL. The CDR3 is CASSQENKHRGHTF. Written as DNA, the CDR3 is TGCGCCAGCAGCCAAGAGAACAAGCACCGCGGGCACACCTTC.

CDR3 protein: CASSYSGPLNTEAFF. In DNA form, the CDR3 reads TGTGCCAGCAGTTACTCTGGACCGCTGAACACTGAAGCTTTCTTT. The V and J genes are TRBV6-5 and TRBJ1-1; no firm D call. Looked up from germline, CDR1 is MNHEY and CDR2 is SVGAGI. The CDR3 extends over 15 amino acids. Trimming pared 0 bases from V and 0 bases from J, leaving 8 bases between.

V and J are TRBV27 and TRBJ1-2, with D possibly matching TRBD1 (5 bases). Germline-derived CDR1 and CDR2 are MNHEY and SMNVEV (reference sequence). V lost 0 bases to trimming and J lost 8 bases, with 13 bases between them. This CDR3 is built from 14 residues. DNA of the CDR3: TGTGCCAGCAGTTTATCGATCGGGGCCGGGGGCTACACCTTC. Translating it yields CASSLSIGAGGYTF.

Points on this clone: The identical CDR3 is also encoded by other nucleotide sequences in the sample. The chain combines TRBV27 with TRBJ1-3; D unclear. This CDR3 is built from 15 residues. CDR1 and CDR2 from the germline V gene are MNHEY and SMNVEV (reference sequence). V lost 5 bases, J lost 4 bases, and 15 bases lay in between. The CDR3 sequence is CASSMAGNTGNTIYF. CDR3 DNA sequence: TGTGCCAGCAGTATGGCGGGAAACACCGGAAACACCATATATTTT.